This T cell receptor beta chain was captured by sequencing in a study of shared clonotypes between healthy human individuals. The assay ran at deep level. Unsorted PBMC contributed 250 to 300 ng DNA, some 29,000 T cell genomes, to each replicate PCR. Assay: immunoSEQ multiplex PCR; the TCRdb copy retains only in-frame clones and omits some. The repertoire has about 490,000 clones, 70% to 85% of them found once; the top ten carry more than 10%. Germline V gives CDR1 SGHRS, CDR2 YFSETQ. V dropped 4 bases and J dropped 3 bases, with 11 bases sitting between them. The CDR3 contains 15 residues. This sequence originates from a woman aged 35 to 49 in good health. Some clones in this sample may be carry-over from other donors' samples. The gene calls are TRBV5-1 and TRBJ2-6; D perhaps matches TRBD2 (6 bases). The sequencing sample was made of PBMCs. For the CDR3, the DNA is TGCGCCAGCAGCCCGGGGGTAGGTGGGGCCAACGTCCTGACTTTC. It translates to CASSPGVGGANVLTF.